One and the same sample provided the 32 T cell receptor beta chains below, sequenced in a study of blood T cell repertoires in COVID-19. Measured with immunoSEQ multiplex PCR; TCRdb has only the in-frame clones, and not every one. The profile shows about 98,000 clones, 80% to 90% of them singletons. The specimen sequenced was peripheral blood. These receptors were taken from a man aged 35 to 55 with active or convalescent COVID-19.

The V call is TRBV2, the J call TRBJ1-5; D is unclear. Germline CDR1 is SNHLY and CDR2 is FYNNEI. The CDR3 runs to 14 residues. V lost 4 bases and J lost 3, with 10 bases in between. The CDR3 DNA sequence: TGTGCCAGCAGTGCCGAGTTAAACAATCAGCCCCAGCATTTT. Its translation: CASSAELNNQPQHF.

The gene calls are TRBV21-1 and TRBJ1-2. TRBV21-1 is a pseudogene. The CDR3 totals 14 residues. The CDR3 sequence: CASSKSTPCRGYTF. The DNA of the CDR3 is TGTGCCAGCAGCAAAAGCACCCCTTGCCGGGGCTACACCTTC.

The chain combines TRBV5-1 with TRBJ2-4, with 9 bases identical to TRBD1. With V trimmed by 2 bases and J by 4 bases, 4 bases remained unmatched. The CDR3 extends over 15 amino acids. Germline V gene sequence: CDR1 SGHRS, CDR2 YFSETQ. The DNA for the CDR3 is TGCGCCAGCAGCTTCATGACAGGGGGAAAAAACATTCAGTACTTC. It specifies CASSFMTGGKNIQYF. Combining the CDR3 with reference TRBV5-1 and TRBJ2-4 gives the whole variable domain KAGVTQTPRYLIKTRGQQVTLSCSPISGHRSVSWYQQTPGQGLQFLFEYFSETQRNKGNFPGRFSGRQFSNSRSEMNVSTLELGDSALYLCASSFMTGGKNIQYFGAGTRLSVL.

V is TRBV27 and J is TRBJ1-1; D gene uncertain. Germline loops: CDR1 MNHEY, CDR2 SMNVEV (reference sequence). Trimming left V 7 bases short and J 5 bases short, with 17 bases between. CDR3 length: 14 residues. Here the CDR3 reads CASTSTIRGTEAFF. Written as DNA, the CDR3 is TGTGCCAGCACCTCGACCATTCGAGGAACTGAAGCTTTCTTT.

The CDR3 DNA is TGTGCCAGCAGCGTAGAAGGACAGGGGGCCGGGGAGCTGTTTTTT. Translation gives CASSVEGQGAGELFF. J is TRBJ2-2 and V is TRBV9; 10 positions agree with TRBD1. The ends lost 0 bases at V and 6 bases at J; junction bases unmatched: 2. Germline V lookup: CDR1 SGDLS, CDR2 YYNGEE. The CDR3 totals 15 residues. Based on the CDR3 plus reference TRBV9 and TRBJ2-2, the full variable domain is DSGVTQTPKHLITATGQRVTLRCSPRSGDLSVYWYQQSLDQGLQFLIQYYNGEERAKGNILERFSAQQFPDLHSELNLSSLELGDSALYFCASSVEGQGAGELFFGEGSRLTVL.

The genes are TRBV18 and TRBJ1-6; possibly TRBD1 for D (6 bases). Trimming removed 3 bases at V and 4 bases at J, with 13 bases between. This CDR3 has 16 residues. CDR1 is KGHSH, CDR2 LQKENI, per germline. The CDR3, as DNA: TGTGCCAGCTCACCCCGGTACAGGGATTATAATTCACCCCTCCACTTT. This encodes CASSPRYRDYNSPLHF. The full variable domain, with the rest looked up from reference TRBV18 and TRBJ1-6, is NAGVMQNPRHLVRRRGQEARLRCSPMKGHSHVYWYRQLPEEGLKFMVYLQKENIIDESGMPKERFSAEFPKEGPSILRIQQVVRGDSAAYFCASSPRYRDYNSPLHFGNGTRLTVT.

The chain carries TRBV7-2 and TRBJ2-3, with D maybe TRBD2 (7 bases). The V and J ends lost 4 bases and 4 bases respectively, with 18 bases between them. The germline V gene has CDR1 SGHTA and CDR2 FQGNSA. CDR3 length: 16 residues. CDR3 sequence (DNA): TGTGCCAGCAGCTCGGGCGGGCGGGGGCGTTCAGATACGCAGTATTTT. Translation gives CASSSGGRGRSDTQYF.

The DNA for the CDR3 is TGTGCCAGTAGTATCCGGGGACAGGCGAACATTCAGTACTTC. Protein sequence: CASSIRGQANIQYF. This chain uses TRBV19 with TRBJ2-4, with 8 nucleotides matching TRBD1. The CDR3 sequence is 14 residues long. V trimming: 3 bases; J trimming: 7 bases; junction bases outside the gene matches: 5. Germline assignment: CDR1 LNHDA and CDR2 SQIVND (reference sequence). Together with reference TRBV19 and TRBJ2-4, the CDR3 gives the full variable domain: DGGITQSPKYLFRKEGQNVTLSCEQNLNHDAMYWYRQDPGQGLRLIYYSQIVNDFQKGDIAEGYSVSREKKESFPLTVTSAQKNPTAFYLCASSIRGQANIQYFGAGTRLSVL.

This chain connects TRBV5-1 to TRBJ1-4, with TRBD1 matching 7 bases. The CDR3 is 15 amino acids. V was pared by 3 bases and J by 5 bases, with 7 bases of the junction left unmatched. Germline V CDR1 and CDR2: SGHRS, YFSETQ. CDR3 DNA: TGCGCCAGCAGCTCGTGGGACAGCTCCAATGAAAAACTGTTTTTT. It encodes CASSSWDSSNEKLFF.

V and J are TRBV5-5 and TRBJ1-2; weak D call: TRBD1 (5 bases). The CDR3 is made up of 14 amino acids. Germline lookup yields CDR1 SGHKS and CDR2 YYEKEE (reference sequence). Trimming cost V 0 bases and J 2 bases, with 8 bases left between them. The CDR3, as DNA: TGTGCCAGCAGCTTGGACAGGAGAAACTATGGCTACACCTTC. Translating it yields CASSLDRRNYGYTF.

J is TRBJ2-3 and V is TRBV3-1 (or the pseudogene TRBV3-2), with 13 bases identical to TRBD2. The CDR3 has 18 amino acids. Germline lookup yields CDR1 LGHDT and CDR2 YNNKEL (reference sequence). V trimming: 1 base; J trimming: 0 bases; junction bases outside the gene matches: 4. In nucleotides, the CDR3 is TGTGCCAGCAGCCAAGGACTAGCGGGGGGAACTAGCACAGATACGCAGTATTTT. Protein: CASSQGLAGGTSTDTQYF.

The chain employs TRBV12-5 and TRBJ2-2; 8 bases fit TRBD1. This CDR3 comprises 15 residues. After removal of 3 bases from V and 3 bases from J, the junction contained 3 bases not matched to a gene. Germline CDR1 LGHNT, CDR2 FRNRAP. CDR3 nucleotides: TGTGCTAGTGGTTTCCAGGGGGCAGACACCGGGGAGCTGTTTTTT. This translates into CASGFQGADTGELFF. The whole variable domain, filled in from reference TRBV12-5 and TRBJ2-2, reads DARVTQTPRHKVTEMGQEVTMRCQPILGHNTVFWYRQTMMQGLELLAYFRNRAPLDDSGMPKDRFSAEMPDATLATLKIQPSEPRDSAVYFCASGFQGADTGELFFGEGSRLTVL.

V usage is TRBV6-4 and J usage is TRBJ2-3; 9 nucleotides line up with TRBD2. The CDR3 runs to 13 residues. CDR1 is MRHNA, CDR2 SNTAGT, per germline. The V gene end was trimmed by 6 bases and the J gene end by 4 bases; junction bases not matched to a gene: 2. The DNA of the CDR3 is TGTGCCAGCAGCTTAGCGGGGGCAGATACGCAGTATTTT. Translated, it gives CASSLAGADTQYF.

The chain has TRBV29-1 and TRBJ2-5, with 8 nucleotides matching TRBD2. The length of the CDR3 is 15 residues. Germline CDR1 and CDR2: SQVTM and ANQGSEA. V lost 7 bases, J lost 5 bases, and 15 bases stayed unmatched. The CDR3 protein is CSAPPRGGDLETQYF. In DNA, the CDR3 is TGCAGCGCCCCCCCCCGGGGGGGAGATTTGGAGACCCAGTACTTC. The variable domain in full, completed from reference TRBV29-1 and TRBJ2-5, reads SAVISQKPSRDICQRGTSLTIQCQVDSQVTMMFWYRQQPGQSLTLIATANQGSEATYESGFVIDKFPISRPNLTFSTLTVSNMSPEDSSIYLCSAPPRGGDLETQYFGPGTRLLVL.

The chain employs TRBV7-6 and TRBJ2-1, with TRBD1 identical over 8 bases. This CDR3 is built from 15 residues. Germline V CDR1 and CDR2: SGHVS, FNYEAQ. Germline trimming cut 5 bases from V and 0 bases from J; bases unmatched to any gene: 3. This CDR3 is CASSRTGSSYNEQFF. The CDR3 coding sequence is TGTGCCAGCAGCCGGACAGGGAGCTCCTACAATGAGCAGTTCTTC.

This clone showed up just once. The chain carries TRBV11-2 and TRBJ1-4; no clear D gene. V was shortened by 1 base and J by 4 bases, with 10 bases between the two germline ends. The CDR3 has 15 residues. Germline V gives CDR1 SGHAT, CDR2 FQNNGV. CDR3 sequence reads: CASSLVRGLNEKLFF. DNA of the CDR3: TGTGCCAGCAGCTTAGTCAGAGGCCTTAATGAAAAACTGTTTTTT. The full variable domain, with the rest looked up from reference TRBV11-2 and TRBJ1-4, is EAGVAQSPRYKIIEKRQSVAFWCNPISGHATLYWYQQILGQGPKLLIQFQNNGVVDDSQLPKDRFSAERLKGVDSTLKIQPAKLEDSAVYLCASSLVRGLNEKLFFGSGTQLSVL.

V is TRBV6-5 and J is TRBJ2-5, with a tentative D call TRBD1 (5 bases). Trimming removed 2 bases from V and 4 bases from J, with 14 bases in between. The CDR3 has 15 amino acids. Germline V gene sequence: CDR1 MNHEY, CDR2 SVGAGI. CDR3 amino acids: CASSYKAGIGETQYF. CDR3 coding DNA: TGTGCCAGCAGTTACAAGGCAGGGATCGGAGAGACCCAGTACTTC.

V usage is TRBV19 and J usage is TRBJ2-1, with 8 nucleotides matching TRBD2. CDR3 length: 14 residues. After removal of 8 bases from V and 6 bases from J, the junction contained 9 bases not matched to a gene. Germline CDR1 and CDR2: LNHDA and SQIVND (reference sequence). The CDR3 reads CASLDGGAPNEQFF. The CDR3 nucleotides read TGTGCCAGTCTGGACGGGGGGGCCCCCAATGAGCAGTTCTTC.

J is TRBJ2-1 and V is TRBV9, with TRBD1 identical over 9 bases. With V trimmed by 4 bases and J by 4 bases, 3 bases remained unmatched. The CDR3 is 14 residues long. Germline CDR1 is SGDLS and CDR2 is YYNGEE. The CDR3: CASSYGTGYNEQFF. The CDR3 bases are TGTGCCAGCAGCTACGGGACAGGGTACAATGAGCAGTTCTTC.

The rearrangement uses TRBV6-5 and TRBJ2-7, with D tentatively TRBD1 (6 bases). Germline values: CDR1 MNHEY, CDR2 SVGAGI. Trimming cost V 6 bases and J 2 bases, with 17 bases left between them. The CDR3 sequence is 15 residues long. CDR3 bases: TGTGCCAGCAGAAATACAGGGTTGGGAACCTACGAGCAGTACTTC. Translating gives CASRNTGLGTYEQYF.

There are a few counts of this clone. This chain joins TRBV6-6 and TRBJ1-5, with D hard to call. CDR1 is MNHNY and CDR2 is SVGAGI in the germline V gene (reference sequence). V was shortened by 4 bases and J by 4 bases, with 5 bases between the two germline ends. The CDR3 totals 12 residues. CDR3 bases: TGTGCCAGCAGTTCCCTAAATCAGCCCCAGCATTTT. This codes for CASSSLNQPQHF.

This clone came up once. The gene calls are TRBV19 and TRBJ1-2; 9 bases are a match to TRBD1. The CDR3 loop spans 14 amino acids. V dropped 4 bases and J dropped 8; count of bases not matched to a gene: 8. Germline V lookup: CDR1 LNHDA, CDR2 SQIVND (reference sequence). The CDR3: CASSRRDREGGYTF. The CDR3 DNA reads TGTGCCAGTAGTAGGAGGGACAGGGAAGGAGGCTACACCTTC.

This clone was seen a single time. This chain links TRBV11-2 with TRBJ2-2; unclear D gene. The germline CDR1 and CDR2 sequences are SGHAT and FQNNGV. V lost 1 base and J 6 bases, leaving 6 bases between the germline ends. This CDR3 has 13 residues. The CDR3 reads CASSLVGPGELFF. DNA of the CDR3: TGTGCCAGCAGCTTAGTGGGCCCCGGGGAGCTGTTTTTT.

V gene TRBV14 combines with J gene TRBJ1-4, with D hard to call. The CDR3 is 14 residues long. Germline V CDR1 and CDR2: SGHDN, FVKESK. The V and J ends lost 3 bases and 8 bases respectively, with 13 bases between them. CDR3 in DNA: TGTGCCAGCAGCCAGCCCAGAGGCTCGGAAAAACTGTTTTTT. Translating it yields CASSQPRGSEKLFF.

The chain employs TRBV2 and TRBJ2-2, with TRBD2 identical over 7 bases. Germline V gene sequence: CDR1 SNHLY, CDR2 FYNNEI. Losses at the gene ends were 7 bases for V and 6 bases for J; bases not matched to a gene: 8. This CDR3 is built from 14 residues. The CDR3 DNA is TGTGCCAGCAACCCCTCGGGGGGTTCCGGGGAGCTGTTTTTT. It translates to CASNPSGGSGELFF.

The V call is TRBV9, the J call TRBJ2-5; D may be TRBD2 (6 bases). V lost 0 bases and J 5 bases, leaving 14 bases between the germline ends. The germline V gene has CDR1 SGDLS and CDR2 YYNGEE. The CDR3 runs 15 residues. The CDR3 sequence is CASSVGGVAGETQYF. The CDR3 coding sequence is TGTGCCAGCAGCGTAGGCGGGGTGGCAGGTGAGACCCAGTACTTC.

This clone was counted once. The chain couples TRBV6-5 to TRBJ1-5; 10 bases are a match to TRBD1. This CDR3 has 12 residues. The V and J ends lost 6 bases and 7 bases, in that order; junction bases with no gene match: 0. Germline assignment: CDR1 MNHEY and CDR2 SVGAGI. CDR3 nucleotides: TGTGCCAGCAGGACAGGGGGCCAGCCCCAGCATTTT. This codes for CASRTGGQPQHF.

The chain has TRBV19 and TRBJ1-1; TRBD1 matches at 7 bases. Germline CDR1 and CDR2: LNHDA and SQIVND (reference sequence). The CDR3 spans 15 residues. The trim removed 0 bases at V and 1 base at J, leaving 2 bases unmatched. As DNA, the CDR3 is TGTGCCAGTAGTATAGACAGGGGGACGAACACTGAAGCTTTCTTT. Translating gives CASSIDRGTNTEAFF.

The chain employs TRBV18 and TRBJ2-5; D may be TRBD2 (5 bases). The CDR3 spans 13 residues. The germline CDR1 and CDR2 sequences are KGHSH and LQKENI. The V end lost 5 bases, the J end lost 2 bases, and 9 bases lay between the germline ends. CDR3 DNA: TGTGCCAGCTCAAATAGGGAGCAAGAGACCCAGTACTTC. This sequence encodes CASSNREQETQYF.

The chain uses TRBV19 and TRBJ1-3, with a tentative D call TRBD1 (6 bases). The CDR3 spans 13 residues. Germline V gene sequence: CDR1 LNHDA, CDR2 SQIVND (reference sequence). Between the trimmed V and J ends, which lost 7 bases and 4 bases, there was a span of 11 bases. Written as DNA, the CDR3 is TGTGCCAGTACCAGGGGTCCCGGAAACACCATATATTTT. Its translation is CASTRGPGNTIYF.

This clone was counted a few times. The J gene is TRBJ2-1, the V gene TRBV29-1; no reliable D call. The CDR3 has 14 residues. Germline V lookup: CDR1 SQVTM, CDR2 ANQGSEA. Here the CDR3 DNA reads TGCACCCAATTGCCCATGAGCTCCTACAATGAGCAGTTCTTC. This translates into CTQLPMSSYNEQFF.

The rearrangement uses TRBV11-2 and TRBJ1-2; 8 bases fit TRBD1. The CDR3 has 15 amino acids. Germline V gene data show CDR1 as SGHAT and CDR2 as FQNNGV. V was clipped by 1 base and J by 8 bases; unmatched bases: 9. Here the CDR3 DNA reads TGTGCCAGCAGCTTAGTAACAGGGGGTGAGAGAGGCTACACCTTC. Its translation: CASSLVTGGERGYTF.